A selection of T cell receptor beta chains follows, all from one sample in a study of tumor-infiltrating lymphocytes in oesophageal squamous cell carcinoma. TCRdb fed the PCR reads into MiXCR, producing one record per CDR3 protein. The sample records 13,000 or so distinct CDR3 sequences, about half being singletons. Material for sequencing was blood. These receptors originate from a female donor with esophageal squamous cell carcinoma. Each CDR3 is given with its conserved first and last residue. A D gene is named only where the DNA matches it firmly. Size tells how often a clone was seen (once, few, many) or the class of an expanded clone, and some rows leave it out.

-	TRBD2	TRBJ2-3	TRBV10-1	TGCGCCAGCAGTGAGTCCCTGGTAGCGGGAGGGCGAGATACGCAGTATTTT	CASSESLVAGGRDTQYF
-	TRBD2	TRBJ2-1	TRBV7-9	TGTGCCAGCAGCGCCGGGACTAGGGGATACAATGAGCAGTTCTTC	CASSAGTRGYNEQFF
few	-	TRBJ2-1	TRBV7-9	TGTGCCAGCAGCTTAGTTGCGGCCAATGAGCAGTTCTTC	CASSLVAANEQFF
-	TRBD2	TRBJ2-3	TRBV7-2	TGTGCCAGCAGCTTAGAATCGGTGCGGGAGCTTAGCACAGATACGCAGTATTTT	CASSLESVRELSTDTQYF
-	-	TRBJ1-1	TRBV7-6	TGTGCCAGCAGCTTAGGCCTTGGCAGAAACACTGAAGCTTTCTTT	CASSLGLGRNTEAFF
once	TRBD2	TRBJ2-1	TRBV7-3	TGTGCCAGCAGCTTAGAGGGCGGGAGCTACAATGAGCAGTTCTTC	CASSLEGGSYNEQFF
-	TRBD1	TRBJ1-5	TRBV5-3	TGTGCCAGCAGGGGACAGGGAGGCAATCAGCCCCAGCATTTT	CASRGQGGNQPQHF
-	-	TRBJ2-7	TRBV11-2	TGTGCCAGCAGCTTAGTGTTGACCCGATACGAGGAGCAGTACTTC	CASSLVLTRYEEQYF
-	-	TRBJ2-1	TRBV7-9	TGTGCCAGCAGGCCCAATAGCGGTTACAATGAGCAGTTCTTC	CASRPNSGYNEQFF
large	TRBD2	TRBJ2-1	TRBV7-3	TGTGCCAGCAGCTTAACAAGCGGGATTGGTAGTGAGCAGTTCTTC	CASSLTSGIGSEQFF
-	-	TRBJ2-5	TRBV7-6	TGTGCCAGCAGCTTAGCGCTTGCACGACAAGAGACCCAGTACTTC	CASSLALARQETQYF
-	-	TRBJ2-1	TRBV6-1	TGTGCCAGCAGTAGCCAACAGGGAATCTACAATGAGCAGTTCTTC	CASSSQQGIYNEQFF
-	-	TRBJ2-1	TRBV14	TGTGCCAGCAGCCCCCGACAGATCCGAGAGACCCAGTTCTTC	CASSPRQIRETQFF
-	-	TRBJ2-6	TRBV10-2	TGCGCCTTTTCTGAAGGGGCTGGGGCCAACGTCCTGACTTTC	CAFSEGAGANVLTF
medium-sized	-	TRBJ2-2	TRBV6-1	TGTGCCAGCAGGCTCGGCCCGAACACCGGGGAGCTGTTTTTT	CASRLGPNTGELFF
-	TRBD2	TRBJ2-7	TRBV7-3	TGTGCCAGCAGCCCCCCTGGGGGGGTGCAGTACTTC	CASSPPGGVQYF
-	-	TRBJ2-5	TRBV20-1	TGCAGTGCTGGCGTCAGGGTCCTAGAGACCCAGTACTTC	CSAGVRVLETQYF
-	TRBD1	TRBJ2-3	TRBV28	TGTGCCAGCAGTTTATTCGGGACAGGTGCGACAGATACGCAGTATTTT	CASSLFGTGATDTQYF
-	TRBD2	TRBJ2-3	TRBV7-4	TGTGCCAGCAGCCTAGGACTAGCCCGCACAGATACGCAGTATTTT	CASSLGLARTDTQYF
-	-	TRBJ1-3	TRBV19	TGTGCCAGTAGTATACAGGCAGGAAGATCTGGAAACACCATATATTTT	CASSIQAGRSGNTIYF
-	TRBD2	TRBJ2-1	TRBV6-9	TGTGCCAGCACTCGGGGGACTAGCGGGAGTAGGGGCTCCTACAATGAGCAGTTCTTC	CASTRGTSGSRGSYNEQFF
many	TRBD1	TRBJ1-4	TRBV25-1	TGTGCCAGCAGTGAGACAGGGGGCGGTGAAAAACTGTTTTTT	CASSETGGGEKLFF
-	-	TRBJ2-7	TRBV7-2	TGTGCCAGCAGCTTAGGGGCGTCGGTGGGTACCGTAAACTACGAGCAGTACTTC	CASSLGASVGTVNYEQYF
-	-	TRBJ1-1	TRBV10-3	TGTGCCATCAGTGAGTCGATCGGGGGGAGCCGACAAGCGCCTGGGGCTTTCTTT	CAISESIGGSRQAPGAFF
once	TRBD1	TRBJ2-7	TRBV7-8	TGTGCCAGCAGCCGTCCACCCGGGACAGGGGTGGAGCAGTACTTC	CASSRPPGTGVEQYF
few	-	TRBJ2-5	TRBV7-2	TGTGCCAGCAGGATTGGGTTTACTAGCATACAAGAGACCCAGTACTTC	CASRIGFTSIQETQYF
-	-	TRBJ2-3	TRBV7-2	TGTGCCAGCAGCCAAGTCACAGATACGCAGTATTTT	CASSQVTDTQYF
-	-	TRBJ1-2	TRBV6-1	TGTGCCAGCGGACCACTCGGGGCAAACTATGGCTACACCTTC	CASGPLGANYGYTF
many	TRBD1	TRBJ1-3	TRBV19	TGTGCCAGTAGTACCGGGACAGGGCGGCGAAACACCATATATTTT	CASSTGTGRRNTIYF
medium-sized	-	TRBJ2-7	TRBV7-9	TGTGCCAGCAGCTTAATCTTGGGATTGCAGTACTTC	CASSLILGLQYF
-	TRBD2	TRBJ2-1	TRBV7-8	TGTGCCAGCAGCTCTAGGGGCACGCCTAGCGGAGGGAATGAGCAGTTCTTC	CASSSRGTPSGGNEQFF
-	-	TRBJ1-6	TRBV7-2	TGTGCCAGCAGCCCTCGACAGGCAGATTCACCCCTCCACTTC	CASSPRQADSPLHF
-	TRBD1	TRBJ1-6	TRBV28	TGTGCCAGCAGCTCCGGGGGACAGGGCTATAATTCACCCCTCCACTTT	CASSSGGQGYNSPLHF
many	TRBD2	TRBJ2-5	TRBV6-1	TGTGCCAGCAGTCGACTAGCGGGCGGAGAGACCCAGTACTTC	CASSRLAGGETQYF
-	TRBD2	TRBJ2-5	TRBV5-4	TGTGCCAGCACCCTCTGGCGGGGGGGCGGGGAGACCCAGTACTTC	CASTLWRGGGETQYF
few	TRBD1	TRBJ1-3	TRBV9	TGTGCCAGCAGCGCAGCAACAGGGGGCGTTGGAAACTCCATATATTTT	CASSAATGGVGNSIYF
-	-	TRBJ2-1	TRBV7-8	TGTGCCAGCAGCTTAGTGACTAGTCCCTACAATGAGCAGTTCTTC	CASSLVTSPYNEQFF
-	TRBD2	TRBJ2-1	TRBV7-9	TGTGCCAGCAGATACACCGGGACTAAAAATGAGCAGTTCTTC	CASRYTGTKNEQFF
many	-	TRBJ2-1	TRBV18	TGTGCCAGCTCACCAAGGCTAGCTGGCGATGAGCAGTTCTTC	CASSPRLAGDEQFF
many	-	TRBJ2-3	TRBV5-5	TGTGCCAGCAGCTTGGTAGGGCTTAAAACAGATACGCAGTATTTT	CASSLVGLKTDTQYF
-	-	TRBJ2-6	TRBV7-2	TGTGCCAGCAGCTTAGCGCCCGGGATCGGGGCCAACGTCCTGACTTTC	CASSLAPGIGANVLTF
few	-	TRBJ2-3	TRBV7-2	TGTGCCAGCAGCTGGTTTAGCACAGATACGCAGTATTTT	CASSWFSTDTQYF
-	-	TRBJ2-7	TRBV7-8	TGTGCCAGCAGCTTAGGGAGGGCCTACGAGCAGTACTTC	CASSLGRAYEQYF
-	TRBD2	TRBJ2-1	TRBV7-6	TGTGCTAGCAGCCCGACTAGCGGGGGTTACAATGAGCAGTTCTTC	CASSPTSGGYNEQFF
-	TRBD1	TRBJ1-2	TRBV7-2	TGTGCCAGCAGCTCAGAAGACGGGACAGGGGCTGGCTACACCTTC	CASSSEDGTGAGYTF
many	-	TRBJ2-1	TRBV7-8	TGTGCCAGCAGCCGGGACGGTCAGAGCTCCTACAATGAGCAGTTCTTC	CASSRDGQSSYNEQFF
once	-	TRBJ2-4	TRBV28	TGTGCCAGCAGACCCCTCAGGGTTGCCAAAAACATTCAGTACTTC	CASRPLRVAKNIQYF
-	-	TRBJ2-3	TRBV12-5	TGTGCTAGTGCGAACAGGGAGTGGACAGATACGCAGTATTTT	CASANREWTDTQYF
-	TRBD1	TRBJ2-5	TRBV7-6	TGTGCTAGCAGCTTAGCGTCGACAGGGTACGAGACCCAGTACTTC	CASSLASTGYETQYF
-	-	TRBJ2-3	TRBV12-3/TRBV12-4	TGTGCCAGCATCCCGGGACTGGGCACAGATACGCAGTATTTT	CASIPGLGTDTQYF
-	-	TRBJ2-5	TRBV7-2	TGTGCCAGCAGCTTCACGGGGGAAGAGACCCAGTACTTC	CASSFTGEETQYF
-	-	TRBJ2-7	TRBV7-8	TGTGCCAGCAGCTTACGGACTGCAAATTACGAGCAGTACTTC	CASSLRTANYEQYF
-	TRBD2	TRBJ2-7	TRBV27	TGTGCCAGCAGTTCCTACCTTTTGGGACTAGCGGGAGGTACTTCCTACGAGCAGTACTTC	CASSSYLLGLAGGTSYEQYF
medium-sized	TRBD2	TRBJ2-3	TRBV6-6	TGTGCCAGCAGTTACTCGCCTAGCGGGAGTGGCACAGATACGCAGTATTTT	CASSYSPSGSGTDTQYF